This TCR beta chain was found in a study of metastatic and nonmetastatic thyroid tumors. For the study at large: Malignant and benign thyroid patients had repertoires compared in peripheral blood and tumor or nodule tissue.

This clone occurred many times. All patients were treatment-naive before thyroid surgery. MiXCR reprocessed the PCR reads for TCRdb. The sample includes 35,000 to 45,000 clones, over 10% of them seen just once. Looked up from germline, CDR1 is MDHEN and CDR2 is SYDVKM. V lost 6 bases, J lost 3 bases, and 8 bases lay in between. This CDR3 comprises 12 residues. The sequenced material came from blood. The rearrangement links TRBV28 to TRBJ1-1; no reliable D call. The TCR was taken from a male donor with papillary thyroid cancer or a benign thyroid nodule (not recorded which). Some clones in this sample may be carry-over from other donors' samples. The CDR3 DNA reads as TGTGCCAGCAGAGAGCGGGACACTGAAGCTTTCTTT. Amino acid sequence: CASRERDTEAFF.